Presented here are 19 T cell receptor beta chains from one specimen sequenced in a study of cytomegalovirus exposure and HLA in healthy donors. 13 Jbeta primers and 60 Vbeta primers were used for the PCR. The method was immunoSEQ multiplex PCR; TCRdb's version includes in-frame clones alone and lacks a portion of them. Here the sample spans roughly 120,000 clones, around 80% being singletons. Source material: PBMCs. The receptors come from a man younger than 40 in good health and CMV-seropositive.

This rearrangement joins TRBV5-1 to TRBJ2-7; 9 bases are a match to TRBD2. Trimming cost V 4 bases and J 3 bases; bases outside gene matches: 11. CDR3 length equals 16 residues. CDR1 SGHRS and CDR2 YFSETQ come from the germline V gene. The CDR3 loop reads CASSPGPTSGDYEQYV. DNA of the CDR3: TGCGCCAGCAGCCCAGGTCCGACTAGCGGAGACTACGAGCAGTACGTC.

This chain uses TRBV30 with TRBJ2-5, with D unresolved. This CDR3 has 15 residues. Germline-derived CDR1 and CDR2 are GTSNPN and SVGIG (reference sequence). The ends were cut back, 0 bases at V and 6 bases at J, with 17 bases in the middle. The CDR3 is CAWSVSSVQAKTQYF. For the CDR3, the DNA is TGTGCCTGGAGTGTAAGCTCCGTCCAAGCGAAGACCCAGTACTTC. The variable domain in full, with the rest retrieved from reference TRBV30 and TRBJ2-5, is SQTIHQWPATLVQPVGSPLSLECTVEGTSNPNLYWYRQAAGRGLQLLFYSVGIGQISSEVPQNLSASRPQDRQFILSSKKLLLSDSGFYLCAWSVSSVQAKTQYFGPGTRLLVL.

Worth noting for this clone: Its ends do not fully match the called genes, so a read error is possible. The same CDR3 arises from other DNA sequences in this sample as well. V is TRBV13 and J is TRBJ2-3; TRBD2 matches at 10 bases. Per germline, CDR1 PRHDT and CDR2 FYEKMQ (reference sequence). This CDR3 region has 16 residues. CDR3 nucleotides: TGCGCCAGCAGCAAGCGGACTAGCGGTAGCACAGATACGCAGTATTTT. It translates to CASSKRTSGSTDTQYF.

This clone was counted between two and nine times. The CDR3 region has the DNA TGTGCCAGCAGTTTATTAGGACAGGGTCATGGCTACACCTTC. This codes for CASSLLGQGHGYTF. This sequence joins TRBV27 and TRBJ1-2; 8 bases agree with TRBD1. The CDR3 runs to 14 residues. V shed 1 base, J shed 6 bases, and the junction held 4 bases outside the gene matches. Germline loops: CDR1 MNHEY, CDR2 SMNVEV (reference sequence).

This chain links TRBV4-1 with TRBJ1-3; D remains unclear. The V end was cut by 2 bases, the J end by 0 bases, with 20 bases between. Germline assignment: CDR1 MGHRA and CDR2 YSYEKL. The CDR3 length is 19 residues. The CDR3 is CASSQRTFRPGNSGNTIYF. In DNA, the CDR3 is TGCGCCAGCAGCCAAAGAACCTTTCGACCGGGAAACTCTGGAAACACCATATATTTT.

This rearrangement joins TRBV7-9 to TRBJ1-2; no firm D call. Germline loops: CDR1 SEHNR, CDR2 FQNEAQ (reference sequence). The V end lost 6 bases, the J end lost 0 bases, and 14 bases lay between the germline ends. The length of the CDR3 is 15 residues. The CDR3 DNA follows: TGTGCCAGCAGAAAAGCTTCATTAGCTAACTATGGCTACACCTTC. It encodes CASRKASLANYGYTF.

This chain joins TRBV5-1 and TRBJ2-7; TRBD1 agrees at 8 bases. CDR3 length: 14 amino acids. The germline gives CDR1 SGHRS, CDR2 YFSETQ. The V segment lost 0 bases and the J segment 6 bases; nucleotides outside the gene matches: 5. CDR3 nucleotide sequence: TGCGCCAGCAGCTTGGAAGGACAGGGAACCGAGCAGTACTTC. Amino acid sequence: CASSLEGQGTEQYF.

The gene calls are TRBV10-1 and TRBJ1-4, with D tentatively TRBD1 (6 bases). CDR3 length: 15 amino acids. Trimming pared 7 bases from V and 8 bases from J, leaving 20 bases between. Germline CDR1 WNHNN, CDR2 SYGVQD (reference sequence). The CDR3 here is CASKVAGAPGEKLFF. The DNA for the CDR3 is TGCGCCAGCAAGGTTGCGGGGGCTCCGGGCGAAAAACTGTTTTTT.

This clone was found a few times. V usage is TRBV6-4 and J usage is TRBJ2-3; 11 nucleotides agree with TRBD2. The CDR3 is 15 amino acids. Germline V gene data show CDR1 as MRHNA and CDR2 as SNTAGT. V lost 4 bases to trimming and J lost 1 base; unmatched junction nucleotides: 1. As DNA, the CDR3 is TGTGCCAGCAGTGTACTAGCGGGGGGCACAGATACGCAGTATTTT. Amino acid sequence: CASSVLAGGTDTQYF.

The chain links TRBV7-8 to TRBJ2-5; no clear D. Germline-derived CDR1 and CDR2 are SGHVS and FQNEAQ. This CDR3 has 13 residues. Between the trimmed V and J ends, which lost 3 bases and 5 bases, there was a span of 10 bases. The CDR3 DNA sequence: TGTGCCAGCAGCTTGCAGGTCCGGGAGACCCAGTACTTC. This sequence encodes CASSLQVRETQYF.

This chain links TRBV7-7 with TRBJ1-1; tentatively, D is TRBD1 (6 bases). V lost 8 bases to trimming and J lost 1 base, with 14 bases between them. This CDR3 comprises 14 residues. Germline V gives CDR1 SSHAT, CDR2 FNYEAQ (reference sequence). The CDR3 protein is CASPGGWGNTEAFF. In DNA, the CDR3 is TGTGCCAGCCCGGGGGGCTGGGGGAACACTGAAGCTTTCTTT.

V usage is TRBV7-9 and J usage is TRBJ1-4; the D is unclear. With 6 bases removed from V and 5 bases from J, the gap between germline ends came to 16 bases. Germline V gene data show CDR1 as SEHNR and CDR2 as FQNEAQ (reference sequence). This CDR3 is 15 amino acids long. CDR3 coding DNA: TGTGCCAGCAGTCCCCGGAGTAGGAGGAATGAAAAACTGTTTTTT. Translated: CASSPRSRRNEKLFF.

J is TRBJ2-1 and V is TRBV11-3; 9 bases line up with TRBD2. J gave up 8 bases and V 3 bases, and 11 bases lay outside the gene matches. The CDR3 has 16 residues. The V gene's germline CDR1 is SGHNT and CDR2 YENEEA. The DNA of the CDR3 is TGTGCCAGCAGCTTCCTCTATAGCGGGAGAGGCGATGAGCAGTTCTTC. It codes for CASSFLYSGRGDEQFF. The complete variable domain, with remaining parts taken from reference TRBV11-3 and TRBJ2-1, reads EAGVVQSPRYKIIEKKQPVAFWCNPISGHNTLYWYLQNLGQGPELLIRYENEEAVDDSQLPKDRFSAERLKGVDSTLKIQPAELGDSAVYLCASSFLYSGRGDEQFFGPGTRLTVL.

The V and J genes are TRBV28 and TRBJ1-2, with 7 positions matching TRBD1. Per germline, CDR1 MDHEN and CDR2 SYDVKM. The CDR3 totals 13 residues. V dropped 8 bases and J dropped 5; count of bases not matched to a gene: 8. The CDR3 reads CASRERGLYGYTF. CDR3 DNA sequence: TGTGCCAGCCGAGAAAGGGGGCTTTATGGCTACACCTTC.

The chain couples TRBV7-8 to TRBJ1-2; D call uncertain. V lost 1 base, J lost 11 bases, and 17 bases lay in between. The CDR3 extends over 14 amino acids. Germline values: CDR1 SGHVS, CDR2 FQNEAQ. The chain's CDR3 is CASSLGPWAGGYTF. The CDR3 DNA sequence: TGTGCCAGCAGCTTAGGCCCCTGGGCCGGCGGGTACACCTTC.

The CDR3 here is CASSFVETQYF. CDR3 DNA sequence: TGTGCCAGCAGCTTCGTGGAGACCCAGTACTTC. The rearrangement uses TRBV7-2 and TRBJ2-5, with D unclear. Germline loops: CDR1 SGHTA, CDR2 FQGNSA. V lost 3 bases, J lost 5 bases, and 4 bases lay in between. The CDR3 sequence is 11 residues long.

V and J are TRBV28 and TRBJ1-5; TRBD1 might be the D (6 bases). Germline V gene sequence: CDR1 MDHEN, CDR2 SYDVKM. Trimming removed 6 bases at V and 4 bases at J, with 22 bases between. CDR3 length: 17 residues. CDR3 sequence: CASSLGGGLKLNQPQHF. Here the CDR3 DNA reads TGTGCCAGCAGCTTAGGCGGGGGCCTCAAATTGAATCAGCCCCAGCATTTT.

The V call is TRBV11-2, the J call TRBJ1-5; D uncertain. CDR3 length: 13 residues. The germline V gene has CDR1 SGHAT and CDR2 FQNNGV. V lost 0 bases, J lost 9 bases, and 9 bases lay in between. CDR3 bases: TGTGCCAGCAGCTTAGATACCGAGAGGCCCCAGCATTTT. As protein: CASSLDTERPQHF.

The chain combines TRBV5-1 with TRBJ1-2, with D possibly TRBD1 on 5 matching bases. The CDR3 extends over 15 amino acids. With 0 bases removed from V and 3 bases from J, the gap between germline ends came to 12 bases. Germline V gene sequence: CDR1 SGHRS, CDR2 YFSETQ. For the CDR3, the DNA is TGCGCCAGCAGCTTGGACAGCGGGGGATACTATGGCTACACCTTC. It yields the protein CASSLDSGGYYGYTF.